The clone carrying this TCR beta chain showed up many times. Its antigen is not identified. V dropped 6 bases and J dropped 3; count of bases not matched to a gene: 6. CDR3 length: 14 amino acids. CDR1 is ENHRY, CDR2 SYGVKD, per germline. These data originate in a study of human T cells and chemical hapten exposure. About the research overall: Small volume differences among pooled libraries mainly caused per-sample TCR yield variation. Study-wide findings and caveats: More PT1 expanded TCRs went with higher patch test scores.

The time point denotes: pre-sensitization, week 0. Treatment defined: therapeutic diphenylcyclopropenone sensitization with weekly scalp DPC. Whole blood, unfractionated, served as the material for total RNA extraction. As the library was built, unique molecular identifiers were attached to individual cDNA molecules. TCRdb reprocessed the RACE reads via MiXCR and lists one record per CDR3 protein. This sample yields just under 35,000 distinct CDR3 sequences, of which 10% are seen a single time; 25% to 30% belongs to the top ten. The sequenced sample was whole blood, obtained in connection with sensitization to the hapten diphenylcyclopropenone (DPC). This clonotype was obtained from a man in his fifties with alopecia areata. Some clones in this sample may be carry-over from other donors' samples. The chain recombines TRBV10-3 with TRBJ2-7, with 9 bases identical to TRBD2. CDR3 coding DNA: TGTGCCATCAGCCCTAGCGGGATAAACTACGAGCAGTACTTC. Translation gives CAISPSGINYEQYF.